This T cell receptor (beta chain) emerged from a study of cytomegalovirus exposure and HLA in healthy donors. Study findings and constraints: Earlier findings revealed that most TCR beta V segments proved productive either about 90% or about 30% of the time.

For this clone: Its cognate antigen is unknown.

This CDR3 region has 16 residues. V lost 3 bases to trimming and J lost 2 bases; unmatched junction nucleotides: 5. Use of 60 Vbeta and 13 Jbeta primers characterized the PCR. Sequenced by immunoSEQ multiplex PCR; TCRdb stores in-frame clones only, minus some. The table for this sample gives 65,000 to 85,000 clones. The chain couples TRBV5-3 to TRBJ2-6, with 7 bases that match TRBD2. TRBV5-3 is reported as an ORF; its role is uncertain. The TCR originated in a female donor in good health and CMV-seropositive. The sample comprised PBMCs. CDR3 in DNA: TGTGCCAGAAGCTCTGTGGGGAGGGCTGGGGCCAACGTCCTGACTTTC. Translating it yields CARSSVGRAGANVLTF.